The clone carrying this T cell receptor (beta chain) was seen a few times. The antigen is not known. TCRdb's table, derived via immunoSEQ multiplex PCR, lists solely in-frame clones and lacks some. The data hold about 58,000 clones, with 86% observed a single time. Germline CDR1 SNHLY, CDR2 FYNNEI. This CDR3 comprises 15 residues. Trimming took off 1 base at V and 3 bases at J, with 9 bases between the two ends. The sample belongs to a study of OX40 agonist ivuxolimab in advanced cancers. General study results and limits: Low normalized T-cell clonal expansion also characterized some of the nonresponders.

The specimen comprised CD4+ or CD8+ T cells sorted from blood, sampled in a trial of the OX40 agonist ivuxolimab. The receptor was derived from an adult with an advanced solid tumor such as melanoma, head and neck, liver or kidney cancer. The chain has TRBV2 and TRBJ1-4; D not resolved. The CDR3 protein is CASSEGNTSNEKLFF. For the CDR3, the DNA is TGTGCCAGCAGTGAAGGGAACACGTCTAATGAAAAACTGTTTTTT.